This T cell receptor beta chain was retrieved from a study of PD-1 blockade in mismatch repair-deficient tumors (dated 2017 in TCRdb). As for the study more broadly: Between late 2013 and September 2016, the trial enrolled 86 consecutive patients with 12 mismatch repair-deficient cancer types, every one of whom had been previously treated and was progressing. Tumor-associated T cell clones were tracked in the peripheral blood of patients responding to PD-1 blockade by deep sequencing of TCR CDR3 regions. Overall results and qualifications from the work: After pembrolizumab, tumor-resident clones, which were often undetectable in blood before treatment, expanded rapidly and then contracted, generally ahead of radiologic responses.

Mismatch repair deficiency was established in every enrolled patient by polymerase chain reaction or immunohistochemistry. TCR sequencing was carried out for three patients who responded to pembrolizumab therapy. In the phase II trial, pembrolizumab PD-1 blockade was tested prospectively in advanced mismatch repair-deficient cancers, no matter which tissue of origin the cancers came from. Peripheral blood T cell samples were gathered serially, both before PD-1 blockade started and at multiple time points afterward. Blood sampling time points were reported as weeks after the first dose of pembrolizumab. There are a few counts of this clone. Its target antigen remains unknown. No much larger clone is present one base from it, and per-base qualities are unavailable. The CDR3, cysteine through phenylalanine, is 13 amino acids long. The only DNA kept is the CDR3, 39 bases in frame from the first base. Reading the germline V gene gives CDR1 SGHVS and CDR2 FQNEAQ. Relative to germline, V is 1 base shorter and J is 2 bases shorter, with 6 bases between their ends.

The library relied on the immunoSEQ multiplex PCR assay. TCRdb carries this immuneACCESS record with in-frame sequences only. Its versions omit some clonotypes, under half of them owing to an unresolved V gene in the studies checked, with the rest unexplained. The sample contains 90,000 to 130,000 clones, roughly 80% of them found a single time. 4% to 6% of the sample comes from the top ten. The TCR comes from an adult with mismatch repair-deficient cancer. The sequences come from peripheral blood, collected just over 59 weeks after starting pembrolizumab. The sequence is built from TRBV7-8 and TRBJ2-7; too little of a D gene remains to name it. The nucleotide sequence reads TGTGCCAGCAGCTTAGGCGTAGCCTACGAGCAGTACTTC. Translation gives CASSLGVAYEQYF.